This TCR beta chain was sequenced in a study of metastatic and nonmetastatic thyroid tumors. MiXCR was used by TCRdb to re-call the PCR reads. The sample has 15,000 or so clones, roughly 32% seen once. The germline V gene has CDR1 DFQATT and CDR2 SNEGSKA (reference sequence). Between the trimmed V and J ends, which lost 5 bases and 7 bases, there was a span of 14 bases. This CDR3 contains 13 residues. No patient had received any treatment before thyroid surgery. The sequencing input was blood. The rearrangement links TRBV20-1 to TRBJ2-2, with D tentatively TRBD1 or TRBD2 (5 bases each). The clonotype comes from a female donor with papillary thyroid cancer or a benign thyroid nodule (not recorded which). Some clones in this sample may be carry-over from other donors' samples. CDR3 in amino acids: CSALQGTIGELFF. CDR3 DNA sequence: TGCAGTGCTCTCCAAGGGACCATCGGGGAGCTGTTTTTT.